The 2 T cell receptor beta chains given below trace back to one sample, sequenced in a study of cytomegalovirus exposure and HLA in healthy donors. Assay used: immunoSEQ multiplex PCR; TCRdb lists only in-frame clones, some missing. The sample shows approximately 99,000 clones, around 85% of them seen only once. The sequenced sample was PBMCs. These receptors came from a young woman in good health and CMV-seronegative.

This rearrangement joins TRBV10-3 to TRBJ2-2; tentative D call: TRBD1 (6 bases). The CDR3 spans 15 residues. Germline CDR1 ENHRY, CDR2 SYGVKD. V shed 0 bases and J shed 4 bases, with 9 bases lying between them. The CDR3 nucleotides are TGTGCCATCAGTGAGTCTACAGGGAGCACCGGGGAGCTGTTTTTT. Protein: CAISESTGSTGELFF.

This chain uses TRBV4-1 with TRBJ1-5; D uncertain. The CDR3 runs 13 residues. Trimming took off 0 bases at V and 4 bases at J, with 4 bases between the two ends. The germline gives CDR1 MGHRA, CDR2 YSYEKL. In nucleotides, the CDR3 is TGCGCCAGCAGCCAAGATATTAATCAGCCCCAGCATTTT. Protein: CASSQDINQPQHF.